What follows describes a single T cell receptor (beta chain). This clone was picked up a small number of times. The target of this receptor is not known. Base qualities are not at hand, and no much larger clone is one base apart. This sample is part of a study of beta chain features in type 1 diabetes (dated by TCRdb to about 2018). In the study overall: Mean age, gender distribution, total cell number and subset yield did not differ between patients and healthy donors. Across all samples, fewer than 130 million sorted cells were examined, and cell number per subset correlated strongly with RNA yield. The study compared TCRB repertoires of sorted circulating CD4+ T cell subsets between recently diagnosed type 1 diabetes patients and matched healthy donors. Regulatory and stem cell-like memory subsets were isolated from only 8 patients and about 8 healthy donors, whereas naive and central memory subsets came from all 30 or so donors. General findings and caveats noted by the study authors: The naive, central memory and regulatory TCRB repertoires appeared to resemble one another more closely among patients than among healthy donors. Because cDNA rather than genomic DNA was sequenced, highly expressing activated cells could have been over-represented, although no difference in activation and CD3 levels was found between groups. Because the HLA sub-analyses included only small numbers of individuals, any influence of HLA type on TCRB rearrangement was left unresolved. A moderate but significant shortening of TCRB CDR3 length was observed in type 1 diabetes patients in all four CD4+ subsets. Shorter templates might be favored by PCR, yet because patient and control samples were amplified and corrected together, any such skew would affect both groups equally. At VDJ recombination sites, patients with type 1 diabetes made fewer insertions and deleted more nucleotides, a pattern implying thymic rearrangement abnormalities.

The junction shows trimming of 4 bases on V and 5 bases on J, and the gene matches do not reach 5 bases of it. For CDR1 and CDR2, the germline V gene lists SGHTA and FQGNSA. The CDR3 measures 14 amino acids from cysteine to phenylalanine. Here the CDR3 DNA is all that survives: 42 bases in frame from base 1. The High Capacity cDNA Reverse Transcription Kit was used to reverse transcribe all of the isolated RNA, meaning that expressed TCRB transcripts were what got sequenced. Deep immunoSEQ sequencing was applied to naive, central memory and regulatory T cell samples, giving an average of about 3.4 million total reads per sample. After sorted cells were lysed in RLT buffer, RNA was extracted with DNase-treated RNeasy Micro or Mini kits, with the choice depending on cell number. To prevent cross-contamination, each cell subset was processed individually, whereas patient and healthy donor samples were processed jointly. The immunoSEQ multiplex PCR was used to amplify TCRB sequences from cDNA, generating 87-bp fragments that spanned the CDR3 region. The amplicons were sequenced using the Illumina HiSeq platform. For the original study's pipeline: PCR bias was corrected computationally using synthetic template baselines, and reads within Hamming distance 2 were collapsed, with unmergeable singletons discarded. Reads were aligned against IMGT to assign V, D and J genes, CDR3 length and insertions or deletions at six rearrangement sites. Within each subset, clonotype counts were normalized to sorted cell number, and only after that were true diversity and Gini coefficients computed with the tcR R package. Repertoire sharing was quantified using the overlap coefficient calculated on TCRB nucleotide sequences. Out-of-frame TCRB sequences from naive cells were analyzed to stand in for the pre-selection repertoire. TCRdb carries this immuneACCESS record with in-frame sequences only. Its versions omit some clonotypes, under half of them owing to an unresolved V gene in the studies checked, with the rest unexplained. V, J and clone size were drawn from that table, and D and trimming were deduced from the DNA. In this sample the table shows hundreds of thousands of clones, approximately 10% of which occur a single time. Of the sample, approximately 0.015% falls within the top ten clones.

Each donor gave one peripheral blood draw, averaging about 120 mL, which was collected into heparinised tubes. A BD FACSAria II was used to sort naive, central memory, regulatory and stem cell-like memory CD4+ T cells with a panel that included CD45RO, CCR7, CD25, CD127, CD95 and CD27. A purity above 95% was achieved for all sorted populations. PBMCs were separated immediately by Lymphoprep density gradient centrifugation and were stained directly, without being cultured. Samples were stained and sorted in pairs, with one healthy donor and one patient per experiment, so that batch effects were minimized.

The sequencing sample was made of naive CD4+ T cells from blood. The cell subset or site label corresponds to: true naive CD4+ T cells. The TCR originated in a man aged 25-45 years with type 1 diabetes. The V gene is TRBV7-2 and the J gene is TRBJ2-5, and TRBD1 matches 9 of the central bases. The CDR3 loop reads CASSSQGARETQYF. The sequenced DNA is TGTGCCAGCAGCTCACAGGGGGCGCGGGAGACCCAGTACTTC.